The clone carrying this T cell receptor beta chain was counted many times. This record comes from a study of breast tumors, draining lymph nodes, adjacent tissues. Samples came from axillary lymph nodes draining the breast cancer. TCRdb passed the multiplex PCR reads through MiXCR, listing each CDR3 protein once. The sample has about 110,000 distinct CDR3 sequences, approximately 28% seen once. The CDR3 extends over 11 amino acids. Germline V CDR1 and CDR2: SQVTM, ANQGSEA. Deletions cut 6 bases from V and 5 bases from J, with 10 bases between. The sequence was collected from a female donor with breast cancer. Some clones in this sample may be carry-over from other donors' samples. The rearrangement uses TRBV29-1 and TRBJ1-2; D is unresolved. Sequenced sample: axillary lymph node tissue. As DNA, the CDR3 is TGCAGCGTAGGACTCAATTATGGCTACACCTTC. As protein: CSVGLNYGYTF.